This T cell receptor (beta chain) was obtained from a study of regulatory T cells in long-lasting Graves disease (dated by TCRdb to about 2021). Broadly, across the study: Antithyroid drugs had been taken for less than 3 months by newly diagnosed Graves' disease patients. Peripheral blood TCR sequencing and RNA sequencing compared persistent Graves' disease patients with newly diagnosed Graves' disease patients. The study was conducted in China and was registered as a clinical trial. A total of about 35 samples underwent TCR sequencing, from around 13 patients with persistent Graves' disease and some 20 patients with newly diagnosed Graves' disease.

On this clonotype: No cognate antigen has been identified for it. Base qualities are not recorded, but no much larger clone differs from it by a single base.

General conclusions and limits of the study: The authors acknowledged the small sample size as a limitation that may reduce accuracy. Persistent disease showed preferential use of TRBV28, TRBJ1-2 and TRBJ2-5, whereas newly diagnosed disease favored TRBV20-1 and TRBJ2-1. More public clonotypes were shared among persistent patients (about 2,800) than among newly diagnosed patients (966). Sequencing and analysis were restricted to the TCR beta chain. Only peripheral blood was studied, because thyroid tissue, the primary lesion, was inaccessible. Compared with newly diagnosed patients, patients with persistent Graves' disease had lower TCR Shannon entropy and fewer highly expanded clones, which suggests clonal expansion.

Trimming leaves V shorter by 5 bases and J shorter by 6 bases, with the junction holding 11 bases beyond the gene matches. Inclusive of the bounding cysteine and phenylalanine, the CDR3 is 14 residues long. Solely the CDR3 DNA is kept, with 42 bases framed from the first base. CDR1 and CDR2 (DFQATT, SNEGSKA) derive from the germline V gene (reference sequence). The time point label corresponds to: newly diagnosed GD, antithyroid drugs for less than 3 months. RNA was extracted from PBMCs in TRIzol for both TCR sequencing and RNA sequencing. The diagnosis of Graves' disease followed American Thyroid Association guidelines. Patients were recruited from an endocrinology department in Xi'an, China. Each patient gave roughly 10 milliliters of peripheral blood, collected in an EDTA anticoagulant tube. Ficoll Paque Plus density gradient separation was used to isolate PBMCs, and no further T cell sorting was performed. An Agilent 2100 Bioanalyzer and agarose gel were used to assess RNA quality, and a NanoDrop 2000 was used to measure RNA concentration.

Libraries were constructed by multiplex PCR. Sequencing instrument: Illumina HiSeq 4000. TCR beta libraries were built with iRepertoire HTBI primers and Arm-PCR amplification of CDR3 regions. PCR products were gel purified before sequencing. The authors' analysis ran thus. A total of some 60 TRBV and some 15 TRBJ segments were identified across samples and were used for gene usage analysis of CDR3 amino acid clonotypes. Filtered high-quality paired reads were merged into contigs using COPE and FqMerger. Contigs were aligned with BLAST to IMGT TRBV, TRBD and TRBJ reference genes, and CDR3 was defined per IMGT. Any clonotype with a frequency above 0.1% was classified as a highly expanded clone. Shannon entropy was used to measure repertoire diversity, and the Gini coefficient was used to measure V-J evenness. A clonotype found in more than one individual was treated as public. Using fastp trimming at Q25 and MiXCR clonotype assembly, TCRdb reanalyzed the public sequencing data and kept in-frame beta chains. Each entry is one CDR3 protein sequence, shown with its most common DNA and genes. The V and J calls, along with clone size, are taken from TCRdb and not from the paper's own processing. The sample table records 540,000 or so distinct CDR3 sequences; less than 15% of these occur just once. The ten biggest clones cover roughly 10% of the sample.

This sample was also put to use in a study of T cells in Graves' hyperthyroidism and ophthalmopathy. As that second study puts it: Stable Graves' hyperthyroidism was defined as no progression to ophthalmopathy during 18 months of follow-up. The hyperthyroidism patients were between 18 and 65 years old and newly diagnosed, with a disease duration of less than 2 months. The study excluded patients with uncontrolled infections, other autoimmune diseases, pregnancy or lactation. Clinical symptoms, serum thyroxine and TRAb, thyroid ultrasound, and orbital computed tomography formed the basis for the diagnoses. The TCR CDR3 was subjected to a first round of RT-PCR using the HTBI primer set and the Qiagen OneStep RT-PCR kit. Most expanded thyroid clonotypes (frequency above 0.001) were also found in blood, which suggests that blood repertoires may mirror thyroid immune responses. A 13 V-J signature model separated ophthalmopathy from stable hyperthyroidism, with around 91% sensitivity and 81.08% specificity in cross-validation and 80%/75% in testing. During validation, the model predicted progression to ophthalmopathy a median of around 6 months ahead of onset, with roughly 65% sensitivity and 72% to 80% specificity. A discovery cohort of about a hundred patients, 43 with Graves' ophthalmopathy and over 55 with stable Graves' hyperthyroidism, was used to find distinguishing TCR V-J signatures. Whether ophthalmopathy could be predicted prospectively was tested in an independent validation cohort made up of 18 hyperthyroidism patients plus 17 patients who later progressed to ophthalmopathy. For training and testing, the 100 or so patients in the discovery cohort were randomly divided in a 7:3 ratio. The study also compared thyroid tissue and blood T-cell repertoires from over 5 Graves' hyperthyroidism patients. After blood sampling, hyperthyroidism patients were treated with methimazole at a starting dose of 30 mg daily, and ophthalmopathy patients were treated with high-dose intravenous methylprednisolone. Libraries were constructed in a second round of multiplex PCR, after which size selection and purification were carried out. The libraries were sequenced on an Illumina HiSeq2000 using paired-end 100 bp reads. Raw data were processed with SOAPnuke, discarding reads with adapters, uncalled bases, mean Phred below 15, or no exact constant-primer or identifier match. High-quality paired reads were merged with COPE v1.2.5, and unique nucleotide sequences were defined as clonotypes. Clonotypes were aligned to IMGT TRBV, TRBD and TRBJ reference segments using MiTCR v1.1. Only V-J combinations with frequency above 0.0001, covering 99% to 99.2% of repertoires, were analysed. A TCS score was defined as the ratio of F50 (clonal expansion) to E x V (chaos), with BLOSUM62-based TCRdist applied between CDR3 peptides within each V-J. Welch's t-statistics and random forest reduced around 550 V-J features to under 15, which were used in a naive Bayes classifier (R e1071). Sample size was not statistically predetermined, and investigators were not blinded to group allocation. TCR Vbeta CDR3 sequencing of approximately 140 peripheral blood samples (fewer than 45 ophthalmopathy, 70 to 85 hyperthyroidism and approximately 17 progressor patients) is reported in the paper.

This receptor was identified in a man aged 30-40 years with Graves disease. Donor details come from another sample of the same person, matched by shared clones. Material: peripheral blood mononuclear cells (PBMCs), obtained at new diagnosis, from a patient treated with antithyroid drugs. The sequence links TRBV20-1 to TRBJ2-3; TRBD2 lines up with 7 middle nucleotides. The CDR3 corresponds to CSAGGTGGEDTQYF. The sequence in DNA is TGCAGTGCTGGAGGTACGGGAGGCGAGGATACGCAGTATTTT.